This T cell receptor (beta chain) was retrieved from a study of OX40 agonist ivuxolimab in advanced cancers. About the study: Patients were treated with intravenous ivuxolimab, dosed at 0.01 to 10 mg/kg and infused every 2 weeks.

Concerning this clone itself: Antigen unknown.

Method: immunoSEQ multiplex PCR; TCRdb's copy keeps in-frame clones and lacks some. The sample carries tens of thousands of clones, approximately 90% recorded once. General study points: Low normalized T-cell clonal expansion was also seen in some nonresponders. Averaging showed that CD8+ T cells had more expanded clones than CD4+ did.

The CDR3 consists of 16 residues. With 5 bases clipped from V and 2 bases from J, the junction kept 7 bases outside the gene matches. Germline V gene sequence: CDR1 LGHNT, CDR2 FRNRAP. Sequenced material: CD4+ or CD8+ T cells sorted from blood, taken in a trial of the OX40 agonist ivuxolimab. This sequence joins TRBV12-5 and TRBJ1-5, with 9 nucleotides matching TRBD1. This TCR was recovered from an adult with an advanced solid tumor such as melanoma, head and neck, liver or kidney cancer. The CDR3 region has the DNA TGTGCTAGTGGTATCAACAGGGGGCTGGGCAATCAGCCCCAGCATTTT. The encoded protein is CASGINRGLGNQPQHF.